Listed here are 32 T cell receptor beta chains from one sample, sequenced in a study of T cell responses to AZD1222 COVID-19 vaccine. Method: immunoSEQ multiplex PCR; TCRdb's copy keeps in-frame clones and lacks some. The sample has 90,000 to 120,000 clones, around 90% seen once. The sequencing here drew on peripheral blood, taken 28 days after the second AZD1222 dose. Receptors were obtained from an adult who received the AZD1222 COVID-19 vaccine.

The V call is TRBV24-1, the J call TRBJ1-2, with D perhaps TRBD1 (6 bases). Trimming cost V 4 bases and J 6 bases, with 17 bases left between them. This CDR3 comprises 15 residues. The V gene's germline CDR1 is KGHDR and CDR2 SFDVKD. CDR3 nucleotide sequence: TGTGCCACCAGTGACCCGACTCCAGGGGACCATGGCTACACCTTC. Translation: CATSDPTPGDHGYTF.

This chain uses TRBV3-1 (or the pseudogene TRBV3-2) with TRBJ1-1; D unclear. Per germline, CDR1 LGHDT and CDR2 YNNKEL (reference sequence). Trimming cost V 4 bases and J 2 bases, with 8 bases left between them. The CDR3 covers 13 residues. CDR3 nucleotide sequence: TGTGCCAGCAGCCGCCCCTCCAACACTGAAGCTTTCTTT. It yields the protein CASSRPSNTEAFF.

The V call is TRBV19, the J call TRBJ1-1; the D gene is possibly TRBD1 (5 bases). Trimming cost V 1 base and J 1 base, with 10 bases left between them. The CDR3 sequence is 15 residues long. Germline CDR1 is LNHDA and CDR2 is SQIVND (reference sequence). In DNA form, the CDR3 reads TGTGCCAGTAGTATAGCCGCCGGGGGGAACACTGAAGCTTTCTTT. Protein sequence: CASSIAAGGNTEAFF.

The chain combines TRBV27 with TRBJ2-7; D unclear. There are 13 residues in the CDR3. In germline, CDR1 is MNHEY, CDR2 SMNVEV (reference sequence). The V and J ends lost 6 bases and 3 bases respectively, with 12 bases between them. The CDR3 region is CASSPESFYEQYF. The CDR3 coding sequence is TGTGCCAGCAGCCCTGAGAGTTTCTACGAGCAGTACTTC.

V and J are TRBV23-1 and TRBJ2-3; 11 nucleotides agree with TRBD2. TRBV23-1 qualifies as an ORF whose function is uncertain. This CDR3 is built from 16 residues. Losses at the gene ends were 4 bases for V and 5 bases for J; bases not matched to a gene: 8. The CDR3 DNA is TGCGCCAGCAGTCTCTCACTAGCGGGAGTTGAAGATACGCAGTATTTT. This gives the protein CASSLSLAGVEDTQYF.

The gene calls are TRBV28 and TRBJ2-3; 8 bases line up with TRBD2. Germline V lookup: CDR1 MDHEN, CDR2 SYDVKM. The CDR3 is made up of 18 amino acids. Trimming removed 2 bases from V and 5 bases from J; junction bases left unmatched: 15. The CDR3 coding sequence is TGTGCCAGCAGTTTAACGGGGGGGGAGCCCAAAATGCTAGATACGCAGTATTTT. It yields the protein CASSLTGGEPKMLDTQYF.

The rearrangement uses TRBV7-2 and TRBJ1-2, with D tentatively TRBD1 (6 bases). This CDR3 is built from 17 residues. Trimming took off 5 bases at V and 1 base at J, with 20 bases between the two ends. Germline CDR1 and CDR2: SGHTA and FQGNSA. The CDR3 DNA reads as TGTGCCAGCAGCCCTATTCAAAGAAGGGACAATAACTATGGCTACACCTTC. It specifies CASSPIQRRDNNYGYTF.

The chain uses TRBV9 and TRBJ2-5; 12 positions agree with TRBD2. J gave up 2 bases and V 3 bases, and 5 bases lay outside the gene matches. CDR3 size: 16 residues. The germline CDR1 and CDR2 sequences are SGDLS and YYNGEE. CDR3 in amino acids: CASSARTSGEQETQYF. Here the CDR3 DNA reads TGTGCCAGCAGCGCCCGGACTAGCGGGGAACAAGAGACCCAGTACTTC.

The DNA of the CDR3 is TGCGCCAGCAGCCAAGATCCTGGCAGGGCCCACGAGCAGTACTTC. This translates into CASSQDPGRAHEQYF. This chain connects TRBV4-3 to TRBJ2-7, with D perhaps matching TRBD1 (5 bases). This CDR3 has 15 residues. The germline V gene encodes CDR1 LGHNA and CDR2 YSLEER. V was pared by 0 bases and J by 5 bases, with 14 bases between.

This chain links TRBV29-1 with TRBJ2-1; TRBD1 matches 12 bases. V lost 1 base to trimming and J lost 8 bases; unmatched junction nucleotides: 6. CDR1 and CDR2 from the germline V gene are SQVTM and ANQGSEA. This CDR3 has 15 amino acids. For the CDR3, the DNA is TGCAGCGTTGAAGTCCGGGACAGGGGGCTCGATGAGCAGTTCTTC. Amino acid sequence: CSVEVRDRGLDEQFF.

This chain uses TRBV2 with TRBJ2-5, with TRBD2 matching 9 bases. Germline V gene lookup returns CDR1 SNHLY and CDR2 FYNNEI. Trimming cost V 0 bases and J 3 bases; bases outside gene matches: 2. The CDR3 loop spans 15 amino acids. The CDR3 DNA reads TGTGCCAGCAGTGAAGCGCGGGGGGGGGAAGAGACCCAGTACTTC. Translation: CASSEARGGEETQYF.

The gene calls are TRBV18 and TRBJ1-4; D remains ambiguous. The CDR3 runs to 12 residues. V gave up 2 bases and J gave up 3 bases, with 1 base separating them. The germline CDR1 and CDR2 sequences are KGHSH and LQKENI. CDR3 in amino acids: CASSPANEKLFF. In DNA, the CDR3 is TGTGCCAGCTCACCAGCTAATGAAAAACTGTTTTTT.

V usage is TRBV6-5 and J usage is TRBJ1-2, with 8 bases identical to TRBD1. CDR1 and CDR2 (germline): MNHEY, SVGAGI. V lost 5 bases to trimming and J lost 8 bases; unmatched junction nucleotides: 10. The CDR3 extends over 14 amino acids. CDR3 loop: CASSPTGQGQGYTF. DNA for the CDR3: TGTGCCAGCAGTCCTACCGGACAGGGACAAGGCTACACCTTC.

This chain joins TRBV10-3 and TRBJ1-1; no clear D gene. CDR1 is ENHRY, CDR2 SYGVKD, per germline. V lost 10 bases to trimming and J lost 1 base, with 10 bases between them. This CDR3 spans 12 amino acids. CDR3 protein: CATGATNTEAFF. As DNA, the CDR3 is TGTGCCACAGGAGCGACGAACACTGAAGCTTTCTTT.

A few counts support this clone. The chain links TRBV5-5 to TRBJ1-4; weak D call: TRBD1 (6 bases). The CDR3 spans 17 residues. The germline V gene has CDR1 SGHKS and CDR2 YYEKEE (reference sequence). The V end was cut by 4 bases, the J end by 6 bases, with 22 bases between. CDR3 in DNA: TGTGCCAGCAGCCACGATTCGGAGGTAGGGGGGCATGAAAAACTGTTTTTT. Its protein is CASSHDSEVGGHEKLFF.

This clone has more than one count but fewer than ten. The chain recombines TRBV24-1 with TRBJ1-5, with a weak D call TRBD1 (6 bases). Per germline, CDR1 KGHDR and CDR2 SFDVKD. The CDR3 consists of 14 residues. Trimming removed 9 bases at V and 2 bases at J, with 13 bases between. CDR3 nucleotides: TGTGCCACCGGTGGGTCAGGGGGCAATCAGCCCCAGCATTTT. It yields the protein CATGGSGGNQPQHF.

The chain recombines TRBV2 with TRBJ1-1; no reliable D call. The germline gives CDR1 SNHLY, CDR2 FYNNEI. CDR3 length: 13 amino acids. V was shortened by 6 bases and J by 1 base, with 9 bases between the two germline ends. The CDR3 sequence: CASRETRNTEAFF. For the CDR3, the DNA is TGTGCCAGCAGGGAAACTAGGAACACTGAAGCTTTCTTT.

This clone has just one count. V usage is TRBV14 and J usage is TRBJ1-2; D is ambiguous. Germline loops: CDR1 SGHDN, CDR2 FVKESK. The CDR3 consists of 14 residues. Trimming cost V 2 bases and J 3 bases, with 10 bases left between them. CDR3 bases: TGTGCCAGCAGCCAAATCGGGAGAGACTATGGCTACACCTTC. Translated, it gives CASSQIGRDYGYTF.

This chain joins TRBV28 and TRBJ1-5; tentatively, D is TRBD1 (5 bases). The CDR3 spans 16 residues. The V gene's germline CDR1 is MDHEN and CDR2 SYDVKM. V was trimmed by 7 bases and J by 0 bases, leaving 16 bases between them. The CDR3 nucleotides read TGTGCCAGCACCAAGACAGCGAGCTCTAGCAATCAGCCCCAGCATTTT. This encodes CASTKTASSSNQPQHF.

The chain joins TRBV4-3 to TRBJ2-3; 10 bases fit TRBD2. This CDR3 is built from 17 residues. CDR1 and CDR2 from the germline V gene are LGHNA and YSLEER. J lost 4 bases, V lost 1 base, and 8 bases had no gene match. The CDR3 region is CASSQAWSSGSADTQYF. The DNA of the CDR3 is TGCGCCAGCAGCCAAGCTTGGTCTAGCGGGAGTGCAGATACGCAGTATTTT.

The chain is built from TRBV23-1 and TRBJ1-4; D might be TRBD1 (5 bases). TRBV23-1 is an ORF for which the function is uncertain. This CDR3 is 14 amino acids long. Trimming pared 2 bases from V and 1 base from J, leaving 5 bases between. The CDR3 DNA is TGCGCCAGCAGTCAAAGGGGAACTAATGAAAAACTGTTTTTT. Translating gives CASSQRGTNEKLFF.

This chain uses TRBV10-1 with TRBJ2-5; weak D call: TRBD2 (6 bases). The CDR3 length is 13 residues. The germline V and J ends were trimmed by 6 bases and 5 bases, with 13 bases remaining between them. Germline CDR1 reads WNHNN; CDR2 reads SYGVQD (reference sequence). This chain's CDR3 is CASRPAGGETQYF. CDR3 DNA: TGCGCCAGCAGGCCCGCAGGAGGGGAGACCCAGTACTTC.

This clone has just a few counts. This rearrangement joins TRBV29-1 to TRBJ1-1, with no clear D. Trimming took 3 bases from V and 10 from J, leaving 9 bases between them. Germline V gene lookup returns CDR1 SQVTM and CDR2 ANQGSEA. This CDR3 is 10 amino acids long. CDR3 nucleotides: TGCAGCGTTGAGGGGAGGATAGCTTTCTTT. Translation: CSVEGRIAFF.

This clone showed up just a few times. The genes are TRBV28 and TRBJ1-6; 7 bases line up with TRBD1. The CDR3 consists of 18 residues. Germline CDR1 is MDHEN and CDR2 is SYDVKM. J gave up 0 bases and V 6 bases, and 11 bases lay outside the gene matches. The chain's CDR3 is CASSLMAGGSSYNSPLHF. The CDR3 coding sequence is TGTGCCAGCAGCCTCATGGCAGGGGGGAGCTCCTATAATTCACCCCTCCACTTT.

The genes are TRBV7-2 and TRBJ2-2, with 7 bases fitting TRBD1. Germline loops: CDR1 SGHTA, CDR2 FQGNSA. V dropped 3 bases and J dropped 6; count of bases not matched to a gene: 1. There are 13 residues in the CDR3. The CDR3 loop reads CASSFQGAGELFF. The DNA for the CDR3 is TGTGCCAGCAGCTTTCAGGGGGCCGGGGAGCTGTTTTTT.

The gene calls are TRBV7-7 and TRBJ2-5; the D gene is possibly TRBD1 (5 bases). The CDR3 runs 14 residues. In germline, CDR1 is SSHAT, CDR2 FNYEAQ (reference sequence). Trimming took off 0 bases at V and 5 bases at J, with 10 bases between the two ends. The CDR3 reads CASSLARTSETQYF. CDR3 DNA: TGTGCCAGCAGCTTAGCCCGGACATCTGAGACCCAGTACTTC.

The rearrangement uses TRBV6-5 and TRBJ2-3, with TRBD2 identical over 9 bases. The CDR3 covers 15 residues. Germline V gives CDR1 MNHEY, CDR2 SVGAGI. The J segment lost 3 bases and the V segment lost 4 bases, leaving 5 bases of the junction unmatched. CDR3 in DNA: TGTGCCAGCAGTTCAGCGGGGGGAGGTACAGATACGCAGTATTTT. It translates to CASSSAGGGTDTQYF.

This clone was counted once. The genes are TRBV3-1 (or the pseudogene TRBV3-2) and TRBJ2-5; TRBD2 matches 14 bases. The V gene end was trimmed by 6 bases and the J gene end by 2 bases; junction bases not matched to a gene: 11. Germline CDR1 LGHDT, CDR2 YNNKEL (reference sequence). This CDR3 is built from 18 residues. This CDR3 is CASSPTPGLAGAQETQYF. The CDR3 nucleotides read TGTGCCAGCAGTCCTACTCCGGGACTAGCGGGAGCACAAGAGACCCAGTACTTC.

This clone has only one observation. Written as DNA, the CDR3 is TGCGCCAGCAGTGTCGGGTACAGGGCAGATACGCAGTATTTT. Protein sequence: CASSVGYRADTQYF. The chain uses TRBV5-1 and TRBJ2-3; possible D gene TRBD1, 6 bases. Trimming pared 5 bases from V and 4 bases from J, leaving 14 bases between. CDR1 is SGHRS and CDR2 is YFSETQ in the germline V gene. This CDR3 has 14 residues.

V is TRBV10-3 and J is TRBJ1-5; D is unclear. The V and J ends lost 2 bases and 2 bases respectively, with 1 base between them. The CDR3 spans 12 residues. Germline CDR1 is ENHRY and CDR2 is SYGVKD. Written as DNA, the CDR3 is TGTGCCATCAGTGAGGGCAATCAGCCCCAGCATTTT. Its protein product is CAISEGNQPQHF.

The rearrangement joins TRBV7-8 to TRBJ2-7, with D possibly being TRBD1 or TRBD2 (5 bases each). The germline V and J ends were trimmed by 5 bases and 6 bases, with 20 bases remaining between them. The CDR3 consists of 15 residues. The V gene's germline CDR1 is SGHVS and CDR2 FQNEAQ. CDR3 nucleotides: TGTGCCAGCAGCCTTTTTGGCGGGTTTAGGGGCGAGCAGTACTTC. Translation gives CASSLFGGFRGEQYF.

This clone was detected a few times. V usage is TRBV19 and J usage is TRBJ1-1; a possible D gene is TRBD1 (6 bases). Germline CDR1 is LNHDA and CDR2 is SQIVND (reference sequence). Trimming pared 7 bases from V and 2 bases from J, leaving 14 bases between. The CDR3 sequence is 14 residues long. CDR3 bases: TGTGCCAGTACCATAGAGACAGGTAACACTGAAGCTTTCTTT. Translation: CASTIETGNTEAFF.